The 32 T cell receptor beta chains in this list originate from one sample, sequenced in a study of blood T cells in healthy people across ages. PCR was performed a second time for about 7 to 11 cycles using a sample-barcoded 5' primer and a J-beta primer mix. TCRdb redid the calling of the 5' RACE reads with MiXCR, one entry per CDR3 protein. Of 650,000 to 1,000,000 distinct CDR3 sequences in the sample, about 36% were seen once. Sequenced material: blood. Receptor source: a man between 18 and 29 years old in good health.

This chain links TRBV2 with TRBJ1-6, with D uncertain. The V end lost 6 bases, the J end lost 5 bases, and 17 bases lay between the germline ends. Germline assignment: CDR1 SNHLY and CDR2 FYNNEI. CDR3 size: 16 residues. CDR3 residues: CASRDAQALNNSPLHF. DNA of the CDR3: TGTGCCAGCAGGGACGCGCAGGCACTTAATAATTCACCCCTCCACTTT.

The chain links TRBV7-9 to TRBJ1-2; no definite D call. CDR1 and CDR2 (germline): SEHNR, FQNEAQ (reference sequence). The V gene lost 1 base and the J gene lost 3 bases, with 9 bases spanning the gap. The CDR3 length is 14 residues. CDR3 loop: CASSLVFGDYGYTF. The CDR3 DNA is TGTGCCAGCAGCTTAGTGTTTGGGGACTATGGCTACACCTTC.

This clonotype was found a few times. The chain uses TRBV6-5 and TRBJ1-6; 7 positions agree with TRBD1. The germline CDR1 and CDR2 sequences are MNHEY and SVGAGI. The length of the CDR3 is 14 residues. With V trimmed by 6 bases and J by 7 bases, 6 bases remained unmatched. CDR3 coding DNA: TGTGCCAGCAGGGGCGACAGGGTGAATTCACCCCTCCACTTT. It encodes CASRGDRVNSPLHF.

With respect to this clonotype: This may come from a read error, since a much larger clone is one base off. This sequence joins TRBV29-1 and TRBJ2-1, with 13 bases that match TRBD2. The DNA end favors TRBJ2-7, so the J call may be wrong. Germline CDR1 is SQVTM and CDR2 is ANQGSEA. The length of the CDR3 is 18 residues. The CDR3 region has the DNA TGCAGCGCTAAGACTAGCGGGGGGATCCCCCGTACTTACAATGAGCAGTACTTC. It translates to CSAKTSGGIPRTYNEQYF.

The table lists this clonotype with many counts. This chain links TRBV7-2 with TRBJ2-7, with a possible D match to TRBD1 (6 bases). CDR3 length equals 14 residues. CDR1 and CDR2 from the germline V gene are SGHTA and FQGNSA. V was pared by 5 bases and J by 0 bases, with 11 bases between. The CDR3 DNA is TGTGCCAGCAGCCTCACAGGGTTCTCCTACGAGCAGTACTTC. This gives the protein CASSLTGFSYEQYF.

This clonotype has more than one count but fewer than ten. The chain is built from TRBV4-1 and TRBJ2-1; 7 bases map to TRBD1. Germline assignment: CDR1 MGHRA and CDR2 YSYEKL. V shed 4 bases and J 8 bases; nucleotides not matched to a gene: 11. CDR3 size: 15 residues. CDR3 DNA: TGCGCCAGCAGCCGAGAGAGGACAGGATGGGATGAGCAGTTCTTC. Amino acids: CASSRERTGWDEQFF.

The rearrangement links TRBV18 to TRBJ2-1; unclear D gene. Germline lookup yields CDR1 KGHSH and CDR2 LQKENI. The V and J ends lost 3 bases and 5 bases respectively, with 8 bases between them. This CDR3 comprises 13 residues. The CDR3: CASSPYHDNEQFF. For the CDR3, the DNA is TGTGCCAGCTCACCGTATCATGACAATGAGCAGTTCTTC.

This clonotype was counted a few times. The DNA for the CDR3 is TGTGCCAGCAGTTCAGAAACAGGGAGCTATGGCTACACCTTC. Its protein product is CASSSETGSYGYTF. The chain links TRBV12-3 or TRBV12-4 to TRBJ1-2, with D possibly being TRBD1 (6 bases). The V end was cut by 4 bases, the J end by 4 bases, with 13 bases between. This CDR3 is 14 amino acids long.

The genes are TRBV4-1 and TRBJ1-4; no reliable D call. Germline-derived CDR1 and CDR2 are MGHRA and YSYEKL. This CDR3 contains 15 residues. With 2 bases removed from V and 8 bases from J, the gap between germline ends came to 15 bases. CDR3 amino acids: CASSQTGGLAEKLFF. The CDR3 DNA sequence: TGCGCCAGCAGCCAAACGGGAGGCTTGGCGGAAAAACTGTTTTTT.

The chain has TRBV12-3 or TRBV12-4 and TRBJ2-5, with 8 bases matching TRBD2. The ends lost 3 bases at V and 2 bases at J; junction bases unmatched: 5. The CDR3 covers 15 residues. The CDR3 spells CASSFRGGIQETQYF. The CDR3 region has the DNA TGTGCCAGCAGTTTCCGGGGGGGCATTCAAGAGACCCAGTACTTC.

The CDR3 coding sequence is TGCAGTGCTGGGACTAGCATCCTCCCCTACGAGCAGTACTTC. Protein: CSAGTSILPYEQYF. The chain is built from TRBV20-1 and TRBJ2-5; TRBD2 aligns across 9 bases. The J call may be in error: the DNA end matches TRBJ2-7 better. Per the germline V gene, CDR1 is DFQATT and CDR2 is SNEGSKA (reference sequence). CDR3 length: 14 residues.

The rearrangement links TRBV9 to TRBJ2-2, with unresolved D. The CDR3 runs 15 residues. Germline values: CDR1 SGDLS, CDR2 YYNGEE. V lost 0 bases and J 4 bases, leaving 10 bases between the germline ends. CDR3 coding DNA: TGTGCCAGCAGCGTAGATTTGGTAAGCACCGGGGAGCTGTTTTTT. It codes for CASSVDLVSTGELFF.

The J gene is TRBJ2-5, the V gene TRBV12-3 or TRBV12-4; TRBD2 might be the D (5 bases). The J call is doubtful: the DNA matches TRBJ2-7 better. The CDR3 runs to 13 residues. CDR3 sequence: CASSIPPSTEQYF. CDR3 coding DNA: TGTGCCAGCAGTATCCCTCCTAGCACCGAGCAGTACTTC.

Of note for this clonotype: It may be a read error: a sequence one base away is much more abundant. The V and J genes are TRBV5-6 and TRBJ2-3, with TRBD2 matching over 7 bases. There are 15 residues in the CDR3. Germline CDR1 and CDR2: SGHDT and YYEEEE. Here the CDR3 reads CTSSPMGGGTDTQYF. CDR3 nucleotides: TGTACCAGCAGCCCCATGGGGGGGGGTACAGATACGCAGTATTTT.

The V call is TRBV4-3, the J call TRBJ2-3, with TRBD1 matching 9 bases. Trimming cost V 0 bases and J 6 bases; bases outside gene matches: 10. The CDR3 contains 17 residues. Germline CDR1 is LGHNA and CDR2 is YSLEER. CDR3 sequence (DNA): TGCGCCAGCAGCCAAGATTACCAGGGACAGGGTTTCGATACGCAGTATTTT. Protein product: CASSQDYQGQGFDTQYF.

This chain links TRBV6-5 with TRBJ2-5; D is unclear. Trimming pared 5 bases from V and 0 bases from J, leaving 7 bases between. CDR1 and CDR2 (germline): MNHEY, SVGAGI. The CDR3 totals 13 residues. For the CDR3, the DNA is TGTGCCAGCAGTGCTCCCAACCAAGAGACCCAGTACTTC. This translates into CASSAPNQETQYF.

This rearrangement joins TRBV11-2 to TRBJ2-3; 7 bases map to TRBD2. The CDR3 covers 15 residues. Per the germline V gene, CDR1 is SGHAT and CDR2 is FQNNGV. Trimming took 8 bases from V and 5 from J; bases not matched to a gene: 13. As DNA, the CDR3 is TGTGCCAGCTCCCCCCCAGCTAGCGGCCAAGATACGCAGTATTTT. This codes for CASSPPASGQDTQYF. Using reference TRBV11-2 and TRBJ2-3 for the parts outside the CDR3, the full variable domain is EAGVAQSPRYKIIEKRQSVAFWCNPISGHATLYWYQQILGQGPKLLIQFQNNGVVDDSQLPKDRFSAERLKGVDSTLKIQPAKLEDSAVYLCASSPPASGQDTQYFGPGTRLTVL.

This chain uses TRBV20-1 with TRBJ2-1, with D perhaps TRBD1 (5 bases). The CDR3 extends over 15 amino acids. V lost 2 bases to trimming and J lost 0 bases, with 11 bases between them. The germline gives CDR1 DFQATT, CDR2 SNEGSKA (reference sequence). The DNA for the CDR3 is TGCAGTGCTAGACGGACACCAATCTCCTACAATGAGCAGTTCTTC. As protein: CSARRTPISYNEQFF.

This clonotype occurred a few times. The V call is TRBV5-6, the J call TRBJ2-7; D gene ambiguous. Germline lookup yields CDR1 SGHDT and CDR2 YYEEEE. The length of the CDR3 is 13 residues. With 1 base removed from V and 7 bases from J, the gap between germline ends came to 12 bases. CDR3 loop: CASSLFVPTEQYF. In nucleotides, the CDR3 is TGTGCCAGCAGCTTGTTCGTACCTACGGAGCAGTACTTC.

In regard to this clonotype: A much more abundant neighbour one base away suggests this may be a read error. The chain couples TRBV7-2 to TRBJ1-2; D call uncertain. There are 12 residues in the CDR3. The germline V gene has CDR1 SGHTA and CDR2 FQGNSA. The chain's CDR3 is CASSLGDTGYIF. The CDR3 DNA sequence: TGTGCCAGCAGCTTAGGGGATACCGGCTACATCTTC. The variable domain in full, with the rest retrieved from reference TRBV7-2 and TRBJ1-2, is GAGVSQSPSNKVTEKGKDVELRCDPISGHTALYWYRQSLGQGLEFLIYFQGNSAPDKSGLPSDRFSAERTGGSVSTLTIQRTQQEDSAVYLCASSLGDTGYIFGSGTRLTVV.

About this clonotype itself: One junction end disagrees with the germline gene, perhaps due to a read error. The V gene is TRBV20-1, the J gene TRBJ2-3, with D unclear. In germline, CDR1 is DFQATT, CDR2 SNEGSKA (reference sequence). The CDR3 is 13 amino acids. Here the CDR3 reads CSAREPAGDMQYF. Here the CDR3 DNA reads TGCAGTGCTAGAGAACCAGCTGGGGATATGCAGTATTTT.

Worth noting for this clonotype: The junction differs from germline at one of its ends, possibly a read error. The chain uses TRBV7-9 and TRBJ2-3; 10 bases agree with TRBD1. The CDR3 covers 15 residues. The germline gives CDR1 SEHNR, CDR2 FQNEAQ (reference sequence). The CDR3 nucleotides are TGTGCCAGCGGCTTCGGGACAGGGGGCACAGATACGCAGTATTTT. Residues: CASGFGTGGTDTQYF.

With regard to this clonotype: Mismatch with germline at one junction end may stem from a read error. V usage is TRBV7-9 and J usage is TRBJ2-3; 13 bases match TRBD2. The CDR3 is 18 amino acids. Germline-derived CDR1 and CDR2 are SEHNR and FQNEAQ (reference sequence). The CDR3: CANSYWGTSGDFTDTQYF. The DNA of the CDR3 is TGTGCCAACAGCTATTGGGGGACTAGCGGGGATTTCACAGATACGCAGTATTTT.

The genes are TRBV20-1 and TRBJ1-5; TRBD1 agrees at 9 bases. V dropped 5 bases and J dropped 3; count of bases not matched to a gene: 11. CDR3 length: 16 residues. Germline assignment: CDR1 DFQATT and CDR2 SNEGSKA (reference sequence). CDR3 amino acids: CSAPISGTGYNQPQHF. As DNA, the CDR3 is TGCAGTGCTCCAATCTCCGGGACAGGGTACAATCAGCCCCAGCATTTT.

Of note for this clonotype: The junction and the germline gene differ at one end; a read error may be behind it. This chain connects TRBV14 to TRBJ1-6, with D tentatively TRBD1 (5 bases). CDR1 SGHDN and CDR2 FVKESK come from the germline V gene. The CDR3 covers 15 residues. CDR3 bases: TGTACCAGCAGCCCGACAGTTGGGTATAATTCACCCCTCCACTTT. It is translated as CTSSPTVGYNSPLHF.

J is TRBJ1-1 and V is TRBV6-1; D remains ambiguous. CDR1 is MNHNS, CDR2 SASEGT, per germline. Trimming shortened V by 6 bases and J by 1 base, and 9 bases separated the two germline ends. The CDR3 is made up of 13 amino acids. The CDR3 sequence is CASRPVQNTEAFF. The CDR3 DNA follows: TGTGCCAGCAGGCCAGTCCAGAACACTGAAGCTTTCTTT.

Only a few counts were recorded for this clonotype. The chain carries TRBV6-5 and TRBJ1-4; possible D gene TRBD1, 6 bases. Trimming shortened V by 6 bases and J by 0 bases, and 14 bases separated the two germline ends. CDR3 length: 16 residues. Germline CDR1 is MNHEY and CDR2 is SVGAGI. CDR3 region: CASRPGHLTTNEKLFF. CDR3 nucleotides: TGTGCCAGCAGACCGGGACACCTTACAACTAATGAAAAACTGTTTTTT.

There are a few counts of this clonotype. The chain employs TRBV10-3 and TRBJ1-2; no clear D gene. The CDR3 spans 15 residues. Trimming removed 3 bases from V and 4 bases from J, with 15 bases in between. Per the germline V gene, CDR1 is ENHRY and CDR2 is SYGVKD. This CDR3 reads CAISEGTATPYGYTF. CDR3 nucleotides: TGTGCCATCAGTGAAGGAACAGCGACGCCCTATGGCTACACCTTC.

Remarks on this clonotype: Since a much larger clone is just one base distant, this may be a read error. The V call is TRBV9, the J call TRBJ1-2; D is undetermined. Germline V CDR1 and CDR2: SGDLS, YYNGEE. The CDR3 covers 13 residues. Written as DNA, the CDR3 is TGTGCCAGCAGCGTAGGGGAGAGCTATGGCTACATCTTC. Translated: CASSVGESYGYIF.

This clonotype was picked up one time. A clone one base away is much larger, so this may be a read error. The chain is built from TRBV4-2 and TRBJ2-1, with TRBD2 identical over 7 bases. Germline V lookup: CDR1 LGHNA, CDR2 YNFKEQ. J lost 6 bases, V lost 1 base, and 6 bases had no gene match. The CDR3 is 15 amino acids. The CDR3 DNA reads TGTGCCAGCAGCCAAGGGAGCGGGGCGAGCAATGAGCAGTTCTTC. As protein: CASSQGSGASNEQFF.

This clonotype showed up just once. This may arise from a read error, as a much more abundant clone is one base away. V and J are TRBV9 and TRBJ2-7; TRBD2 matches at 8 bases. The germline V gene encodes CDR1 SGDLS and CDR2 YYNGEE. This CDR3 comprises 15 residues. This chain's CDR3 is CTSSGTGTSDYEQYF. The CDR3 region has the DNA TGTACCAGCAGCGGAACCGGGACTAGTGACTACGAGCAGTACTTC.

The chain links TRBV6-2 or TRBV6-3 to TRBJ1-5; maybe TRBD1 (5 bases). CDR1 is MNHEY, CDR2 SVGEGT, per germline. V dropped 0 bases and J dropped 2 bases, with 8 bases sitting between them. The CDR3 has 15 residues. CDR3 DNA: TGTGCCAGCAGTTACTCGGGGGTGGGCAATCAGCCCCAGCATTTT. As protein: CASSYSGVGNQPQHF.